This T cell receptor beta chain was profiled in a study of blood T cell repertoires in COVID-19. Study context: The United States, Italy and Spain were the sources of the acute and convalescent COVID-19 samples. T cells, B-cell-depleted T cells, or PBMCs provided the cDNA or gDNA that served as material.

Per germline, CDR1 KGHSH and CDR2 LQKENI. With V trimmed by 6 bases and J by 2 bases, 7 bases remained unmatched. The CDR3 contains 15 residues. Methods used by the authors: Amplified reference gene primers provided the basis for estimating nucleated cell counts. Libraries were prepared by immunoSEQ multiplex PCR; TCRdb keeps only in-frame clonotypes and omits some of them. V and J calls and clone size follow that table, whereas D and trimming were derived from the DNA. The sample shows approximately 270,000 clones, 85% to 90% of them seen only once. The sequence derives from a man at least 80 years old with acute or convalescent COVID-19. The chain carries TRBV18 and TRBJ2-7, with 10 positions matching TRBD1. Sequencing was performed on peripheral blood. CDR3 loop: CASSSGTGDPYEQYF. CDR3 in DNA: TGTGCCAGCTCGTCCGGGACAGGGGACCCCTACGAGCAGTACTTC.